This T cell receptor (beta chain) was captured in a study of early T cells in non-severe SARS-CoV-2 infection. Study information: The chains were unpaired, and the sequenced material was bulk RNA from unsorted whole blood.

The ends were cut back, 3 bases at V and 0 bases at J, with 15 bases in the middle. The CDR3 runs to 16 residues. In germline, CDR1 is SGHDT, CDR2 YYEEEE. Individual cDNA molecules each received unique molecular identifiers attached to them. TCRdb redid the calling of the 5' RACE reads with MiXCR, one entry per CDR3 protein. The sample has 68,000 or so distinct CDR3 sequences, 11% seen once. The receptor comes from an adult who was a healthcare worker with PCR-confirmed SARS-CoV-2 infection or an uninfected control (not recorded which). The specimen sequenced was whole blood. The chain has TRBV5-6 and TRBJ1-1; D gene unclear. In DNA form, the CDR3 reads TGTGCCAGCAGCTCCTGGGAGACGGATTTGAACACTGAAGCTTTCTTT. This gives the protein CASSSWETDLNTEAFF.